This is a list of T cell receptor beta chains from one sample in a study of blood T cell repertoires in COVID-19. Some clones are missing from TCRdb's copy, which holds only in-frame ones; the method was immunoSEQ multiplex PCR. This table has around 150,000 clones, 86% appearing once. Sequenced input: peripheral blood. These receptors all stem from a man in his 60s with acute or convalescent COVID-19. Each CDR3 is given with its conserved first and last residue. Each record gives: CDR3 DNA, CDR3 protein, D gene, clone size, J gene, V gene. A D gene is named only where the DNA matches it firmly. Not all rows give a size; the values are once, few, many and, for expanded clones, a class.

TGTGCCATCAGGGGGACTAGCGGGAGCATTTTCAACGAGCAGTACTTC | CAIRGTSGSIFNEQYF | TRBD2 | . | TRBJ2-7 | TRBV10-3
TGTGCCAGCAGGGTGGGACTAGCTCCAGATACGCAGTATTTT | CASRVGLAPDTQYF | TRBD2 | . | TRBJ2-3 | TRBV6-5
TGTGCCAGCAGGGTCGCTAGCAATAATTCACCCCTCCACTTT | CASRVASNNSPLHF | . | . | TRBJ1-6 | TRBV3-1/TRBV3-2
TGTGCCATCAGGGCGGAGGGAAACATTCAGTACTTC | CAIRAEGNIQYF | . | . | TRBJ2-4 | TRBV10-3
TGTGCCAGCAGCTTGGCGGACAGCTACAATGAGCAGTTCTTC | CASSLADSYNEQFF | . | . | TRBJ2-1 | TRBV11-3
TGTGCCAGCAGCTTGCGGGAAACTGAAAAACTGTTTTTT | CASSLRETEKLFF | . | . | TRBJ1-4 | TRBV5-8
TGTGCCAGCAGCCAGGCGTGGGGGGGGCACGGCTACACCTTC | CASSQAWGGHGYTF | . | once | TRBJ1-2 | TRBV3-1/TRBV3-2
TGTGCCAGCAGAAGTCAGGGTGGCACCGGGGAGCTGTTTTTT | CASRSQGGTGELFF | . | once | TRBJ2-2 | TRBV6-6
TGCGCCAGCAGCTTGGGGTTCGGGAACACTGAAGCTTTCTTT | CASSLGFGNTEAFF | . | . | TRBJ1-1 | TRBV5-1
TGTGCCAGCAGCCACGGAGGAGATTCACCCCTCCACTTT | CASSHGGDSPLHF | . | . | TRBJ1-6 | TRBV3-1/TRBV3-2
TGTGCCAGCTCACCATCCTTCTCTAGCACCGGGGAGCTGTTTTTT | CASSPSFSSTGELFF | . | few | TRBJ2-2 | TRBV18
TGTGCCAGTAGTTCCACGGACAGGGGTTATCAGCCCCAGCATTTT | CASSSTDRGYQPQHF | TRBD1 | . | TRBJ1-5 | TRBV19
TGCGCCAGCAGAACTCGGACACAAATCCCCGACACTGAAGCTTTCTTT | CASRTRTQIPDTEAFF | . | . | TRBJ1-1 | TRBV5-1
TGTGCCAGCAGCTTTAGTACAGATACGCAGTATTTT | CASSFSTDTQYF | . | . | TRBJ2-3 | TRBV5-6